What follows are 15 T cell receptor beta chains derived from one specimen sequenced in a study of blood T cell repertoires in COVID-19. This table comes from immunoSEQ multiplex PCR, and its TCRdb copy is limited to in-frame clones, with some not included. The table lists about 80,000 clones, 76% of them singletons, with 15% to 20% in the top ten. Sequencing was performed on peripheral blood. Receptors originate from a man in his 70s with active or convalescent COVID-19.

The CDR3 protein is CASKRDRLSISPLHF. The CDR3 DNA sequence: TGTGCCAGCAAGAGGGACAGACTTTCGATTTCACCCCTCCACTTT. The chain has TRBV7-8 and TRBJ1-6; 7 bases fit TRBD1. This CDR3 contains 15 residues. V gave up 7 bases and J gave up 9 bases; unmatched junction bases: 12. Germline assignment: CDR1 SGHVS and CDR2 FQNEAQ.

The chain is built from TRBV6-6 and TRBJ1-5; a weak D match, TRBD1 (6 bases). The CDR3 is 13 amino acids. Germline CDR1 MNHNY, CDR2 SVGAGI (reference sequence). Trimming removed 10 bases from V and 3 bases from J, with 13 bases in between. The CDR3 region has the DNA TGTGCCACCTTGGACAGAGCCAATCAGCCCCAGCATTTT. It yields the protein CATLDRANQPQHF.

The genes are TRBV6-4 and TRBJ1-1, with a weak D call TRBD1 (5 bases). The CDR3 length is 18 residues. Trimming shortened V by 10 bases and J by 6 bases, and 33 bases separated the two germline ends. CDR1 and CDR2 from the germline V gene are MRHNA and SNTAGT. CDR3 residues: CATYYFVGGRGSWPEAFF. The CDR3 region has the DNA TGTGCCACCTATTACTTCGTCGGGGGGAGGGGTAGTTGGCCTGAAGCTTTCTTT.

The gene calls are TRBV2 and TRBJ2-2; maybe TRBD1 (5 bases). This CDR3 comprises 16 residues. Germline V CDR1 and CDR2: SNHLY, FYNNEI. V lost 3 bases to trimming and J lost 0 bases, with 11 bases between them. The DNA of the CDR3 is TGTGCCAGCAGTGAGTTCAGGGCCGCGAACACCGGGGAGCTGTTTTTT. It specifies CASSEFRAANTGELFF.

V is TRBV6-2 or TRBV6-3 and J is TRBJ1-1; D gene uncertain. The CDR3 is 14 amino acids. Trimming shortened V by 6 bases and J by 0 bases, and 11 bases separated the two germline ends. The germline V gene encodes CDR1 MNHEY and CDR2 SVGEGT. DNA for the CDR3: TGTGCCAGCAGCCGAGTGGAGATGAACACTGAAGCTTTCTTT. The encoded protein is CASSRVEMNTEAFF.

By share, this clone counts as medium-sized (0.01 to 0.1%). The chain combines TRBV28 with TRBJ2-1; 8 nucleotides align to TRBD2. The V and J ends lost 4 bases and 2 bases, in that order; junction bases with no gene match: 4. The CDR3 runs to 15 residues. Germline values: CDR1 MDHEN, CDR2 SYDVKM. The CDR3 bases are TGTGCCAGCAGTTCGGATAGCGGGGCCTACAATGAGCAGTTCTTC. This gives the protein CASSSDSGAYNEQFF. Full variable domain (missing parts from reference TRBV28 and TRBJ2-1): DVKVTQSSRYLVKRTGEKVFLECVQDMDHENMFWYRQDPGLGLRLIYFSYDVKMKEKGDIPEGYSVSREKKERFSLILESASTNQTSMYLCASSSDSGAYNEQFFGPGTRLTVL.

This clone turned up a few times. The CDR3 nucleotides read TGCGCCAGCAGCTTTCAGGGACTCCCACAGGAGACCCAGTACTTC. Its protein is CASSFQGLPQETQYF. The J gene is TRBJ2-5, the V gene TRBV5-1; perhaps TRBD2 as D (6 bases). Trimming pared 2 bases from V and 5 bases from J, leaving 16 bases between. The CDR3 totals 15 residues. Germline V gene sequence: CDR1 SGHRS, CDR2 YFSETQ.

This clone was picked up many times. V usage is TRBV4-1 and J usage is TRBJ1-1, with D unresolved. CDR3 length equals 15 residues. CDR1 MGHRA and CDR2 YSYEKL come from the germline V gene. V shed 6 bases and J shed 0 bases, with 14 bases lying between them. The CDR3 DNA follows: TGCGCCAGCAGTCTGGCAGGTCCCATGAACACTGAAGCTTTCTTT. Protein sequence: CASSLAGPMNTEAFF.

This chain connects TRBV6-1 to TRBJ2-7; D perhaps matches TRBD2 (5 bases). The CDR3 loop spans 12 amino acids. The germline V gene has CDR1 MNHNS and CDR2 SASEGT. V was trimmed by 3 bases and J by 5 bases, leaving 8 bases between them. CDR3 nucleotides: TGTGCCAGCAGTGATACGGGGAACGAGCAGTACTTC. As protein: CASSDTGNEQYF.

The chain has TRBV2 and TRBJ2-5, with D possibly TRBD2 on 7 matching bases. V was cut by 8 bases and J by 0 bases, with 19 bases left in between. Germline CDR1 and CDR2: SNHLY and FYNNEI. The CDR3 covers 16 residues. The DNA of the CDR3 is TGTGCCAGCGAGGGGGGGGGACCCATGAACCAAGAGACCCAGTACTTC. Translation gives CASEGGGPMNQETQYF.

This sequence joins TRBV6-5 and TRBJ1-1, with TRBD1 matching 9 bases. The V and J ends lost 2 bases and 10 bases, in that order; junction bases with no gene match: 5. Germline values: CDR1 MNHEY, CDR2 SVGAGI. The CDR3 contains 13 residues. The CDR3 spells CASSYRDREPAFF. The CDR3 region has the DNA TGTGCCAGCAGTTACCGGGACAGGGAACCAGCTTTCTTT.

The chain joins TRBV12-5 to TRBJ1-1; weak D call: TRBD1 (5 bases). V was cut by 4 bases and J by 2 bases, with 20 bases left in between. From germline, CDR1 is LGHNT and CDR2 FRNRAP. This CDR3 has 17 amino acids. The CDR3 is CASGSNPQTEINTEAFF. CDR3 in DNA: TGTGCTAGTGGTTCAAATCCTCAGACAGAGATAAACACTGAAGCTTTCTTT.

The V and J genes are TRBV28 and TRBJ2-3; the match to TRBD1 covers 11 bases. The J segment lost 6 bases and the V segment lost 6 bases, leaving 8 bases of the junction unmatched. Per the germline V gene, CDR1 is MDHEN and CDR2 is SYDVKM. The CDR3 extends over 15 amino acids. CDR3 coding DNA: TGTGCCAGCAGCACCCGGACAGGGGGCAGGGATACGCAGTATTTT. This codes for CASSTRTGGRDTQYF.

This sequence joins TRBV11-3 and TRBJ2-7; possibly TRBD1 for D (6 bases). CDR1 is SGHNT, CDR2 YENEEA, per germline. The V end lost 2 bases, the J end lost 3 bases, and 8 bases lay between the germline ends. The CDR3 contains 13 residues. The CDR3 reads CASSLIRGYEQYF. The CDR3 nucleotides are TGTGCCAGCAGCTTAATCAGGGGCTACGAGCAGTACTTC.

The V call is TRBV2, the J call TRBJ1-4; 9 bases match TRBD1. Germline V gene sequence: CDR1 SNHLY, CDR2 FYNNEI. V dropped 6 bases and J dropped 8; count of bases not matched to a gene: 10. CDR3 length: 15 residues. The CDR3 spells CASRSTGQGGEKLFF. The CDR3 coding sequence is TGTGCCAGCAGGTCGACGGGACAGGGAGGGGAAAAACTGTTTTTT.